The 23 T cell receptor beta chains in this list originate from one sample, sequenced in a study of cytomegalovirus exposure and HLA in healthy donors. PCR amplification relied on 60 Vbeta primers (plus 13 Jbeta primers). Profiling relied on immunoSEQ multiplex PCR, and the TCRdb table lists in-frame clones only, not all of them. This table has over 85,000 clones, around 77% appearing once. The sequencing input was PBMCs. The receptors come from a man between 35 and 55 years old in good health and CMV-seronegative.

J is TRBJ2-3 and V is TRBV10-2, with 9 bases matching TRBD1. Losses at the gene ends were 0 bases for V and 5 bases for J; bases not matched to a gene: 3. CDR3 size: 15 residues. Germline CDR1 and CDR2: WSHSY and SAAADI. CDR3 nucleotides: TGCGCCAGCAGTGAGTCGACAGGGGGTGTAGATACGCAGTATTTT. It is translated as CASSESTGGVDTQYF.

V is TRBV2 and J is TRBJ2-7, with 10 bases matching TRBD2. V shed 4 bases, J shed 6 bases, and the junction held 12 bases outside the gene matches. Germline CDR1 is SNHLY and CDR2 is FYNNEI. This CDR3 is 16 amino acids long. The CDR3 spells CASSGGPAGGIGEQYF. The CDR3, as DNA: TGTGCCAGCAGTGGAGGTCCAGCGGGAGGGATAGGCGAGCAGTACTTC.

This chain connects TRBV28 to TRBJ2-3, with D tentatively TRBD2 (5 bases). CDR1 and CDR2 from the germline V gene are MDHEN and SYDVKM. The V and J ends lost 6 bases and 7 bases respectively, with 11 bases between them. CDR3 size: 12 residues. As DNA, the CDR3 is TGTGCCAGCAGCCCCGGGATACATACGCAGTATTTT. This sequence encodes CASSPGIHTQYF.

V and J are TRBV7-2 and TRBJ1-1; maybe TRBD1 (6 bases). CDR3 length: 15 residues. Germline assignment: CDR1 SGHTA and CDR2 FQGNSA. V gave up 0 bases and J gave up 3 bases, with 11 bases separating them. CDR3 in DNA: TGTGCCAGCAGCTTAGCGCGGGGGGCGCACACTGAAGCTTTCTTT. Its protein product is CASSLARGAHTEAFF.

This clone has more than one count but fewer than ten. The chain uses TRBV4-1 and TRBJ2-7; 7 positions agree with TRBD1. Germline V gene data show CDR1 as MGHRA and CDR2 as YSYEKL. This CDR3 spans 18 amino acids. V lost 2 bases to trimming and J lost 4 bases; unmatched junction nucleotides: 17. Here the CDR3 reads CASSQHGNRDSPLYEQYF. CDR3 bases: TGCGCCAGCAGCCAACATGGAAACCGGGACAGTCCCCTATACGAGCAGTACTTC.

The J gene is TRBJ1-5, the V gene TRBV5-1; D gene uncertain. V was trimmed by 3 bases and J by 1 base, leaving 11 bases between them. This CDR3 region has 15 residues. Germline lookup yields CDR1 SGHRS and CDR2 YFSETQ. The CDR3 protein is CASSSGLGSNQPQHF. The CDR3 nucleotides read TGCGCCAGCAGCTCGGGTCTCGGGAGCAATCAGCCCCAGCATTTT.

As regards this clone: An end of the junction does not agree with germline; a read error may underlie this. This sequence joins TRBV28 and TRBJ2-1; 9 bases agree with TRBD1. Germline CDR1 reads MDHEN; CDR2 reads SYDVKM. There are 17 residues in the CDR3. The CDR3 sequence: CASQDNRGLGRRNVQFF. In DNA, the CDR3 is TGTGCCAGCCAAGACAACAGGGGGCTCGGGCGGCGGAATGTGCAGTTCTTC.

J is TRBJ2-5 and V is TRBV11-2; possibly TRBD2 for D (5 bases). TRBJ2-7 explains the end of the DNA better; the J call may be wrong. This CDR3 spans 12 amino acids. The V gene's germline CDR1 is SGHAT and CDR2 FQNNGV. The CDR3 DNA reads TGTGCCAGCAGCCACGGAGGCCGCGAGCAGTACTTC. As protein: CASSHGGREQYF.

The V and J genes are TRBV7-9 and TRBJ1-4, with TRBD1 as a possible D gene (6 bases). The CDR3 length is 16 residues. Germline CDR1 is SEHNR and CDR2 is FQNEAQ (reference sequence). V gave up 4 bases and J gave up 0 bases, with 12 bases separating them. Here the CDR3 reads CASSYGQYATNEKLFF. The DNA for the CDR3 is TGTGCCAGCAGCTACGGACAGTATGCAACTAATGAAAAACTGTTTTTT.

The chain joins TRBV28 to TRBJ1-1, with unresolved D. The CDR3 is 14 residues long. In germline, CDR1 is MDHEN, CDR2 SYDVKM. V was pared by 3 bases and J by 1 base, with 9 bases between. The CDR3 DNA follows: TGTGCCAGCAGTTTTCGGCGGGAGAACACTGAAGCTTTCTTT. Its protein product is CASSFRRENTEAFF. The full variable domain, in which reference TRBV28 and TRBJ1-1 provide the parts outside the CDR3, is DVKVTQSSRYLVKRTGEKVFLECVQDMDHENMFWYRQDPGLGLRLIYFSYDVKMKEKGDIPEGYSVSREKKERFSLILESASTNQTSMYLCASSFRRENTEAFFGQGTRLTVV.

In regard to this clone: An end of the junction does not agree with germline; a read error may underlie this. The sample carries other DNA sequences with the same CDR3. DNA for the CDR3: TGTGCTAGCAGCCCATATTCTCGGGACAGGGGGGGCACTGAAGCTTTCTTT. Translating gives CASSPYSRDRGGTEAFF. V usage is TRBV5-4 and J usage is TRBJ1-1, with TRBD1 identical over 11 bases. The germline CDR1 and CDR2 sequences are SGHNT and YYREEE (reference sequence). This CDR3 contains 17 residues. The variable domain in full, completed from reference TRBV5-4 and TRBJ1-1, reads ETGVTQSPTHLIKTRGQQVTLRCSSQSGHNTVSWYQQALGQGPQFIFQYYREEENGRGNFPPRFSGLQFPNYSSELNVNALELDDSALYLCASSPYSRDRGGTEAFFGQGTRLTVV.

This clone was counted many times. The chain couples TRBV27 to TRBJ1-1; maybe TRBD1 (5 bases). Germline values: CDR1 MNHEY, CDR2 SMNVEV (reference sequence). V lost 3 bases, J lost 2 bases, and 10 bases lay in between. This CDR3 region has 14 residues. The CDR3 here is CASSFSGRNTEAFF. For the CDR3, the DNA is TGTGCCAGCAGTTTTTCAGGGCGTAACACTGAAGCTTTCTTT.

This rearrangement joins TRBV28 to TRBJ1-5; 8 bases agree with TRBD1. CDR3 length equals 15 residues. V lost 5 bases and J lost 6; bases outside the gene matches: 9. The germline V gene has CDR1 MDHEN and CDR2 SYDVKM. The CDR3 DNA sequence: TGTGCCAGCAGTCCCAAGACAGGGGTGACTCAGCCCCAGCATTTT. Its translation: CASSPKTGVTQPQHF.

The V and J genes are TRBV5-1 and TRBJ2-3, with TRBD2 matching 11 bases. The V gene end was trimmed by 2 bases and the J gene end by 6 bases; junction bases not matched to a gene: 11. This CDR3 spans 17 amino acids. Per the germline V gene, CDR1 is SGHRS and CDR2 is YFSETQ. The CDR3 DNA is TGCGCCAGCAGCTTCCTCACTAGCGGGAGAAAGTCGGATACGCAGTATTTT. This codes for CASSFLTSGRKSDTQYF.

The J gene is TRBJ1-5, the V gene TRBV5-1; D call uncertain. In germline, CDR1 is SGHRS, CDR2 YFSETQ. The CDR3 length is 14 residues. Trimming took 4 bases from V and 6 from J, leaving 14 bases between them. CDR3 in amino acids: CASSDPIGVQPQHF. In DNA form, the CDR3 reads TGCGCCAGCAGCGACCCGATCGGGGTTCAGCCCCAGCATTTT.

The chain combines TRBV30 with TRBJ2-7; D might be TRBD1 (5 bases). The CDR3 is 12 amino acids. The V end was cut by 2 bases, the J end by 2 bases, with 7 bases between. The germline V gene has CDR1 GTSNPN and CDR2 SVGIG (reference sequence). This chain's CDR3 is CAWSTGTYEQYF. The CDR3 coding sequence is TGTGCCTGGAGTACAGGAACCTACGAGCAGTACTTC.

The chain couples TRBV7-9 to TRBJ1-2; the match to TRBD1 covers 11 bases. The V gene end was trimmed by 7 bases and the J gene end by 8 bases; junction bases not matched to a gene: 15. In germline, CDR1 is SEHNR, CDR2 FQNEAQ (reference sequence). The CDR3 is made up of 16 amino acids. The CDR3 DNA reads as TGTGCCAGCACCCAAATGAACGGACAGGGGGCGGAAGGCTACACCTTC. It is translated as CASTQMNGQGAEGYTF.

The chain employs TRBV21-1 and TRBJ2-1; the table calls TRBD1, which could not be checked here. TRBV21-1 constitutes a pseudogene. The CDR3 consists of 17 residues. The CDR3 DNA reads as TGTGCCAGCAGCAAAATTAGTAGGGACAGGGAGCTCGATGAGCAGTTCTTC. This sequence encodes CASSKISRDRELDEQFF.

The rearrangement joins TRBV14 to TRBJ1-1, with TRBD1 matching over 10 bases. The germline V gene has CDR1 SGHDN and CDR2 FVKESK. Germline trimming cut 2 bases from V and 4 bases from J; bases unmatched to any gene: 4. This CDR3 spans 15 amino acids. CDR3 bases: TGTGCCAGCAGCCAACGGACAGGGGGTATCACTGAAGCTTTCTTT. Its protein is CASSQRTGGITEAFF.

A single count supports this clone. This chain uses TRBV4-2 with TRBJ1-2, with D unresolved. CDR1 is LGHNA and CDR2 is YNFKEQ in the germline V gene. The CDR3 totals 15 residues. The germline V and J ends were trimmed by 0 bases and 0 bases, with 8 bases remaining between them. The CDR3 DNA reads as TGTGCCAGCAGCCAAGATCCAGGTACTAACTATGGCTACACCTTC. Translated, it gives CASSQDPGTNYGYTF.

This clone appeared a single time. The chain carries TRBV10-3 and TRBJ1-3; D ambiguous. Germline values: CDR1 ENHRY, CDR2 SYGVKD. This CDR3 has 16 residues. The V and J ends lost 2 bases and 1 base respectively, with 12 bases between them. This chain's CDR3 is CAISERGAESGNTIYF. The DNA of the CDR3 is TGTGCCATCAGTGAGCGAGGTGCAGAGTCTGGAAACACCATATATTTT.

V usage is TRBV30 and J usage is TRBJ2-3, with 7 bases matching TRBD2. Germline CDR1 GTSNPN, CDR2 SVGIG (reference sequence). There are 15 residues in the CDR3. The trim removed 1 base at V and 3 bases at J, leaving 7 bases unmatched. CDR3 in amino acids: CAWSGWEGRTDTQYF. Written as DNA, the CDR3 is TGTGCCTGGAGTGGGTGGGAGGGCCGGACAGATACGCAGTATTTT.

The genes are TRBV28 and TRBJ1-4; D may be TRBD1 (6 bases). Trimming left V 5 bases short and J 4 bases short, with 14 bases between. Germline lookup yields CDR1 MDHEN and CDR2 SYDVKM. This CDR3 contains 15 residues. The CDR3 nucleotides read TGTGCCAGCAGTACCCCGACAGGTCTTAATGAAAAACTGTTTTTT. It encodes CASSTPTGLNEKLFF.